A selection of T cell receptor beta chains follows, all from one sample in a study of blood T cell repertoires in COVID-19. Sequenced by immunoSEQ multiplex PCR; TCRdb stores in-frame clones only, minus some. The sample includes 300,000 to 450,000 clones, about 89% of them seen just once. The sequencing sample was made of peripheral blood. The receptors come from a woman aged 60 to 75 with COVID-19, enrolled during active disease. The CDR3 runs from the conserved cysteine through the conserved F or W. Fields, in order: clone size, D gene, V gene, J gene, CDR3 DNA, CDR3 protein. A D gene is named only where the DNA matches it firmly. The size entry is marked missing in some rows and otherwise reads once, few, many or a size class.

-	TRBD1	TRBV12-3/TRBV12-4	TRBJ1-5	TGTGCCAGCAGGTACGACAGGGATCAGCCCCAGCATTTT	CASRYDRDQPQHF
-	-	TRBV29-1	TRBJ2-5	TGCAGCGTTAAGCGTCAGGGGACACAAGAGACCCAGTACTTC	CSVKRQGTQETQYF
once	TRBD1	TRBV5-4	TRBJ2-5	TGTGCCAGCAGCATTCGACAGGGGCCCTCGGGGGAGACCCAGTACTTC	CASSIRQGPSGETQYF
few	-	TRBV27	TRBJ1-1	TGTGCCAGCAGTCCCCACCTTTTAGGGAGGACTGAAGCTTTCTTT	CASSPHLLGRTEAFF
few	TRBD1	TRBV2	TRBJ1-2	TGTGCCAGCAGTGGGGACAGAAACTATGGCTACACCTTC	CASSGDRNYGYTF
-	-	TRBV5-4	TRBJ2-2	TGTGCCAGCAGCGCCCGCGGGCCCGATTTTGCCGGGGAGCTGTTTTTT	CASSARGPDFAGELFF
-	-	TRBV5-1	TRBJ2-1	TGCGCCAGCAGCTTGACGACAGATGAGCAGTTCTTC	CASSLTTDEQFF
-	-	TRBV7-3	TRBJ2-3	TGTGCCAGCAGCTTAAACGGGGAGGATACGCAGTATTTT	CASSLNGEDTQYF
-	-	TRBV4-2	TRBJ2-5	TGTGCCAGCAGCCAAGATATAGGGGGTAAAGAGACCCAGTACTTC	CASSQDIGGKETQYF
-	TRBD1	TRBV28	TRBJ1-5	TGTGCCAGCAGTTTGGACAGGGTGGGTCAGCCCCAGCATTTT	CASSLDRVGQPQHF
once	-	TRBV2	TRBJ2-2	TGTGCCAGCAGTCCCCGAAGCCCTAAGAACACCGGGGAGCTGTTTTTT	CASSPRSPKNTGELFF
-	-	TRBV5-1	TRBJ1-2	TGCGCCAGCAGCTTGGAAAACAGAAACTATGGCTACACCTTC	CASSLENRNYGYTF
-	-	TRBV7-9	TRBJ2-7	TGTGCCAGCACCCTGGGGGGCGAGCAGTACTTC	CASTLGGEQYF
once	TRBD1	TRBV24-1	TRBJ2-7	TGTGCCACCAGTGACCCGACAGGGGGCGGCGAGCAGTACTTC	CATSDPTGGGEQYF
-	-	TRBV28	TRBJ1-2	TGTGCCAGCAGCGAGGGAGTTTATGGCTACACCTTC	CASSEGVYGYTF
once	-	TRBV29-1	TRBJ1-1	TGCAGCGTTGTGGCCAACACTGAAGCTTTCTTT	CSVVANTEAFF
-	TRBD1	TRBV5-4	TRBJ1-5	TGTGCCAGCAGCGTCCCGACAGGGGATCAGCCCCAGCATTTT	CASSVPTGDQPQHF
-	TRBD2	TRBV9	TRBJ2-5	TGTGCCAGCAGCCCCCGGACTAGACAAGAGACCCAGTACTTC	CASSPRTRQETQYF
-	-	TRBV5-6	TRBJ2-7	TGTGCCAGCAGCTCCCCCGGACAGAGCTCCTACGAGCAGTACTTC	CASSSPGQSSYEQYF
-	-	TRBV19	TRBJ2-5	TGTGCCAGTAGTTCTAGAGGAGAGACCCAGTACTTC	CASSSRGETQYF
-	-	TRBV3-1/TRBV3-2	TRBJ2-2	TGTGCCAGCAGCCCAGAGGACAGGAACACCGGGGAGCTGTTTTTT	CASSPEDRNTGELFF
-	-	TRBV5-1	TRBJ2-7	TGCGCCAGCAGCTTGGGGCAGCACCTAGACGAGCAGTACTTC	CASSLGQHLDEQYF
-	-	TRBV7-2	TRBJ2-2	TGTGCCAGCAGCTTATCAGTTGCCGGGGAGCTGTTTTTT	CASSLSVAGELFF
-	-	TRBV19	TRBJ2-1	TGTGCCAGTAGTATCGGCAGACAAGCCAATGAGCAGTTCTTC	CASSIGRQANEQFF
-	-	TRBV7-9	TRBJ2-2	TGTGCCAGCAGCCATTACATGACCGGGGAGCTGTTTTTT	CASSHYMTGELFF
many	TRBD1	TRBV15	TRBJ1-3	TGTGCCACCAGCGAGACAGGGATAGGAAACACCATATATTTT	CATSETGIGNTIYF
-	TRBD1	TRBV27	TRBJ1-1	TGTGCCAGCAGTAAGACAGGGGTCACTGAAGCTTTCTTT	CASSKTGVTEAFF
-	TRBD1	TRBV9	TRBJ1-6	TGTGCCAGCAGCCTCCGACAGGGCGAATCACCCCTCCACTTT	CASSLRQGESPLHF
-	-	TRBV30	TRBJ1-5	TGTGCCTGGAGTAAAGAGCGCAATCAGCCCCAGCATTTT	CAWSKERNQPQHF
-	-	TRBV2	TRBJ2-1	TGTGCCAGCAGTTTCTCGTCGGGGTACAATGAGCAGTTCTTC	CASSFSSGYNEQFF
once	TRBD1	TRBV7-2	TRBJ1-4	TGTGCCAGCAGCGGGGGACAGGGATTGAATGAAAAACTGTTTTTT	CASSGGQGLNEKLFF
-	-	TRBV2	TRBJ2-5	TGTGCCAGCAGACTCCGAGGGCAGTACCAAGAGACCCAGTACTTC	CASRLRGQYQETQYF
once	-	TRBV5-1	TRBJ1-2	TGCGCCACCTGGGGAGGGGGTCTAGATGGCTACACCTTC	CATWGGGLDGYTF
-	-	TRBV6-1	TRBJ2-7	TGTGCCAGCAGTGAAGGGGCCGGGGCGGGATACGAGCAGTACTTC	CASSEGAGAGYEQYF
once	TRBD1	TRBV4-1	TRBJ2-5	TGCGCCAGCAGCCGGGGACAGAGGGGGGAGACCCAGTACTTC	CASSRGQRGETQYF
-	-	TRBV5-4	TRBJ1-2	TGTGCCAGCAGCCCTACAGGGTCCTCTAACTATGGCTACACCTTC	CASSPTGSSNYGYTF
-	-	TRBV18	TRBJ1-1	TGTGCCAGCTCACCCAACAGGGAGAACACTGAAGCTTTCTTT	CASSPNRENTEAFF
-	TRBD1	TRBV28	TRBJ2-7	TGTGCCAGCAGTTTACGACAGGGCTCCTACGAGCAGTACTTC	CASSLRQGSYEQYF
-	-	TRBV7-2	TRBJ1-1	TGTGCCAGCAGCTTAGCACCGCGCGGGGGGGCGGATGAAGCTTTCTTT	CASSLAPRGGADEAFF
-	-	TRBV11-3	TRBJ1-6	TGTGCCAGCAGCTCCGCTCCGGATTCACCCCTCCACTTT	CASSSAPDSPLHF
-	-	TRBV3-1/TRBV3-2	TRBJ1-5	TGTGCCAGCAGCCAAGGAGGATATCAGCCCCAGCATTTT	CASSQGGYQPQHF
-	TRBD2	TRBV7-3	TRBJ2-3	TGTGCCAGCAGCGGACTAGCGGGGGGAGGAGATACGCAGTATTTT	CASSGLAGGGDTQYF
-	TRBD1	TRBV5-1	TRBJ2-5	TGCGCCAGCAGCATAACAGGACAGGATCAAGAGACCCAGTACTTC	CASSITGQDQETQYF